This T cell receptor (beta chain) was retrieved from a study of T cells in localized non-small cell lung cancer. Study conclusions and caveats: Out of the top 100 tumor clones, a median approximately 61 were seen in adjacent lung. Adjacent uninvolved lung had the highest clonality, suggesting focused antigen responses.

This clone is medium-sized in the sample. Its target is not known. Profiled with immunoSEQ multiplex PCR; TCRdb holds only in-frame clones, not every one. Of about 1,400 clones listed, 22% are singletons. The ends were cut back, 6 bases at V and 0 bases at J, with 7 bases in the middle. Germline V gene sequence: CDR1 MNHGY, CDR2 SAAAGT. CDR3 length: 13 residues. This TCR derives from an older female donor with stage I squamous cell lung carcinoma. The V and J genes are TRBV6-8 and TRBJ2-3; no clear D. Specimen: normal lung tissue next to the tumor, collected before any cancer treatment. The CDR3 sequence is CASRWPSTDTQYF. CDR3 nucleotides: TGTGCCAGCAGATGGCCGAGCACAGATACGCAGTATTTT.